This is a list of T cell receptor beta chains from one sample in a study of T cell repertoires in cytomegalovirus infection. Which antigens these TCRs recognize remains unknown. TCRdb passed the reads through MiXCR, listing each CDR3 protein once. The table lists hundreds of thousands of distinct CDR3 sequences, around 30% of them singletons. Material: cultured PBMCs, obtained from culture after CMV antigen stimulation. Receptors originate from a human donor in good health (CMV status not recorded). Some clones in this sample may be carry-over from other donors' samples. CDR3s include the opening cysteine and the closing phenylalanine or tryptophan. Each record gives: V gene, J gene, CDR3 protein.

v_call: TRBV10-3; j_call: TRBJ2-1; cdr3_aa: CAISDGTSNEQFF
v_call: TRBV19; j_call: TRBJ1-3; cdr3_aa: CASSIYGQGGNTIYF
v_call: TRBV2; j_call: TRBJ1-6; cdr3_aa: CASKRDLSSYNSPLHF
v_call: TRBV27; j_call: TRBJ1-5; cdr3_aa: CASSLKENQPQHF
v_call: TRBV11-2; j_call: TRBJ2-5; cdr3_aa: CASSWHRAVETQYF
v_call: TRBV12-3/TRBV12-4; j_call: TRBJ2-7; cdr3_aa: CASSFVGLAGVEQYF
v_call: TRBV7-9; j_call: TRBJ2-5; cdr3_aa: CASSLLVTSSLQETQYF
v_call: TRBV7-7; j_call: TRBJ2-5; cdr3_aa: CASSQAVTSGETQYF
v_call: TRBV5-6; j_call: TRBJ2-3; cdr3_aa: CASSWASSDTQYF
v_call: TRBV5-3; j_call: TRBJ2-7; cdr3_aa: CASSLSRPHQGLHYEQYF
v_call: TRBV11-2; j_call: TRBJ2-1; cdr3_aa: CASSLIEGVEQFF
v_call: TRBV12-3/TRBV12-4; j_call: TRBJ2-3; cdr3_aa: CASSNTDTQYF
v_call: TRBV7-8; j_call: TRBJ2-5; cdr3_aa: CASSPGDLAGVWRETQYF
v_call: TRBV7-2; j_call: TRBJ2-1; cdr3_aa: CASTPGTGSSYNEQFF
v_call: TRBV4-2; j_call: TRBJ2-4; cdr3_aa: CASSQEGAELAKNIQYF
v_call: TRBV7-2; j_call: TRBJ2-1; cdr3_aa: CASSWRGGPSYNEQFF
v_call: TRBV28; j_call: TRBJ2-7; cdr3_aa: CASSSPGVNYEQYF
v_call: TRBV4-3; j_call: TRBJ2-1; cdr3_aa: CASSQDDRSSYNEQFF
v_call: TRBV6-2/TRBV6-3; j_call: TRBJ2-7; cdr3_aa: CASSYPPGTGREQYF
v_call: TRBV2; j_call: TRBJ1-2; cdr3_aa: CASSDEGIYGYTF
v_call: TRBV20-1; j_call: TRBJ2-3; cdr3_aa: CSARAPTWAPSTDTQYF
v_call: TRBV7-2; j_call: TRBJ2-7; cdr3_aa: CASSHRTSGFSSYEQYF
v_call: TRBV10-3; j_call: TRBJ1-1; cdr3_aa: CAISPPGQGARAFF
v_call: TRBV6-6; j_call: TRBJ2-1; cdr3_aa: CASSYSRRAPHEQFF
v_call: TRBV27; j_call: TRBJ2-7; cdr3_aa: CASSRGLWNEQYF
v_call: TRBV20-1; j_call: TRBJ1-2; cdr3_aa: CSAISTGSLWGYTF
v_call: TRBV2; j_call: TRBJ2-3; cdr3_aa: CASSASGKGYF
v_call: TRBV23-1; j_call: TRBJ2-4; cdr3_aa: CASSQTRGAKNIQYF
v_call: TRBV6-2/TRBV6-3; j_call: TRBJ2-2; cdr3_aa: CASSYPTGELFF
v_call: TRBV7-2; j_call: TRBJ2-3; cdr3_aa: CASSSGTPSTDTQYF
v_call: TRBV6-2/TRBV6-3; j_call: TRBJ2-1; cdr3_aa: CASSYVVPRTSGTYNEQFF
v_call: TRBV12-5; j_call: TRBJ2-7; cdr3_aa: CASGLTTGTLVSYEQYF
v_call: TRBV7-2; j_call: TRBJ1-5; cdr3_aa: CASSLELTQPQHF
v_call: TRBV7-6; j_call: TRBJ1-5; cdr3_aa: CASSPTMGGNQPQHF
v_call: TRBV7-2; j_call: TRBJ2-7; cdr3_aa: CASSPRLAGIEQYF
v_call: TRBV28; j_call: TRBJ1-1; cdr3_aa: CASSSTGGLAFF
v_call: TRBV5-4; j_call: TRBJ2-7; cdr3_aa: CASSSSGIRHEQYF
v_call: TRBV18; j_call: TRBJ1-6; cdr3_aa: CANSPGTAFYNSPLHF
v_call: TRBV10-3; j_call: TRBJ2-5; cdr3_aa: CATGRGRDETQYF
v_call: TRBV10-3; j_call: TRBJ1-5; cdr3_aa: CAISDRGSGNQPQHF
v_call: TRBV7-2; j_call: TRBJ2-7; cdr3_aa: CASSLAGRGLLAYEQYF
v_call: TRBV5-6; j_call: TRBJ2-3; cdr3_aa: CASSYGASPDTQYF
v_call: TRBV28; j_call: TRBJ2-5; cdr3_aa: CASSVPGGETQYF